This T cell receptor (beta chain) was recovered during a study of blood T cells in healthy people across ages (dated by TCRdb to about 2015). Concerning the study at large: Template switching captured roughly one uniquely barcoded TCR beta cDNA molecule per two T cells in model experiments. To track age-related changes in TCR beta repertoire diversity, the study relied on deep sequencing normalized with unique cDNA molecular identifiers. Donors were grouped into four age groups: young (average 16 years), middle-aged (roughly 40), aged (around 60) and long-lived (about 90). The study analyzed two additional independent replicas of 1 million unique cDNA reads from the same blood draw for two donors, one aged 18 to 29 and one aged 80 or older. To avoid experimental bias, donors of different ages were randomly spread across the sequencing lanes.

Libraries came from 5' RACE. The run used an Illumina HiSeq 2500. The second PCR ran for roughly 7 to 11 cycles and used a J-beta primer mix along with a sample-barcoded 5' primer. A unique molecular identifier was introduced onto each TCR beta cDNA molecule by a template-switch 5' adaptor carrying 12 random nucleotides. Each sample yielded at least 3 million CDR3-containing paired-end reads. All of the RNA was converted into first-strand cDNA using the Mint cDNA synthesis kit, with a TRBC-specific oligonucleotide serving as the primer. All cDNA was treated with uracil-DNA glycosylase and then went through a first 18-cycle PCR with the universal primers M1SS and BC2_uni_R. The published analysis was carried out like this. Normalization of each sample was performed by random selection of 1 million high-quality reads, each carrying a distinct molecular identifier. Reads with shared molecular identifiers were discarded instead of being binned into consensus sequences. MiTCR, with a Q25 quality threshold and the strictest error-elimination algorithm, was used for CDR3 identification, clonotype clustering and error correction. Lower-bound total TCR beta diversity was estimated with a nonparametric unseen species model using Euler transformation. TCRdb trimmed public reads at Q25 via fastp, called clones via MiXCR and kept in-frame beta chains. Identical CDR3 proteins give one entry, which carries the most common genes and DNA. None of the V and J calls come from the authors' own analysis; TCRdb made them. The sample contains 1.5 million to 1.9 million distinct CDR3 sequences, less than 45% of them found a single time. In total, the top ten clones hold more than 4% of the sample.

This clonotype was found a few times. The antigen this receptor binds is unknown. No qualities accompany the bases; no much larger clone lies one base away. Overall results and qualifications from the work: The percentage of naive T cells measured by flow cytometry correlated strongly with observed TCR beta diversity. Because the CMV infection status of the donors was unknown, age-related changes in expanded clonotypes may potentially have been confounded. Estimates of total diversity based on one million sequenced T cells were regarded as lower bounds and as underestimates. The long-lived group showed more naive CD4+ T cells, fewer expanded clones and increased TCR diversity than the aged group, suggesting age selection. As age increased, observed TCR beta diversity per million T cells dropped in a roughly linear way, and a significant reduction was already evident by age about 40. Bulk unsorted PBMC profiling prevented conclusive comparison of naive and antigen-experienced compartments.

Systemically healthy Caucasian individuals from Russia, 39 in total and aged roughly 6 to 100 years, were included as donors. Each donor gave approximately 10 milliliters of peripheral blood, collected into EDTA-treated Vacutainer tubes. Ficoll-Paque density-gradient centrifugation was used to isolate PBMCs, with at least 6.5 million per sample. Total RNA was extracted from PBMCs with Trizol reagent, with at least 5.5 micrograms obtained per sample. The percentages of naive CD45RAhigh/CD27high T cells were determined by flow cytometry on a PBMC aliquot from every donor. V sheds 3 bases and J sheds 14 bases, leaving 11 bases between their ends. CDR1 and CDR2 are drawn from the germline V gene (reference sequence): DFQATT, SNEGSKA. The CDR3 starts with the cysteine, ends with the phenylalanine, and has 10 residues. Kept here is only the CDR3 DNA, which spans 30 bases and is read in frame from base 1.

The receptor was isolated from a woman aged 18 to 35 in good health. The sequenced sample was blood. The chain uses TRBV20-1 and TRBJ2-1; the D gene is possibly TRBD2, with 6 bases matching. DNA sequence: TGCAGTGCTAGTCATCGGGAGAAGTTCTTC. Its translation is CSASHREKFF.